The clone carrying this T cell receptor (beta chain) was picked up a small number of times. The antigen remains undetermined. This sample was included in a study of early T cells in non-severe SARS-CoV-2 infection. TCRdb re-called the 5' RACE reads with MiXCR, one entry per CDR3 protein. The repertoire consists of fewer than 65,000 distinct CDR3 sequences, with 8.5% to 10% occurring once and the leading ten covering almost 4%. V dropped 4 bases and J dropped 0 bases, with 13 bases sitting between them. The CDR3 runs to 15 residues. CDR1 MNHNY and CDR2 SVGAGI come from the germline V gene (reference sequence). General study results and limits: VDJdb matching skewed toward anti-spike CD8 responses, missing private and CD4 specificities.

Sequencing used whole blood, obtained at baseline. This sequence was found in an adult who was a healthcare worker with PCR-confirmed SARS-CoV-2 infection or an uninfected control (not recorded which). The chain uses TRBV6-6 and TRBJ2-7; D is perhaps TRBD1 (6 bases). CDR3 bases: TGTGCCAGCAGTTTTCTTCGGGACACCTCCTACGAGCAGTACTTC. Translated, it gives CASSFLRDTSYEQYF.